The 15 T cell receptor beta chains listed next were all sequenced from one sample in a study of cytomegalovirus exposure and HLA in healthy donors (dated by TCRdb to the late 2010s). Libraries were constructed by the immunoSEQ multiplex PCR assay. TCRdb mirrors the immuneACCESS table, restricted to in-frame sequences. Some clones are absent from its copies; in checked studies, under half trace to an unresolved V gene, and the reason for the others is unknown. This sample comprises over 200,000 clones, around 90% of them detected only once. 0.37% of the sample goes to the ten largest clones. The source material was PBMCs. The receptors were gathered from a woman younger than 30 in good health and CMV-seronegative.

The V gene is TRBV7-8, the J gene TRBJ2-7; 10 bases are shared with TRBD1. This CDR3 has 16 residues. Losses at the gene ends were 2 bases for V and 3 bases for J; bases not matched to a gene: 7. CDR1 and CDR2 from the germline V gene are SGHVS and FQNEAQ. Here the CDR3 DNA reads TGTGCCAGCAGCTTACCCGGGACAGGGGAGGACTACGAGCAGTACGTC. It is translated as CASSLPGTGEDYEQYV.

This rearrangement joins TRBV4-1 to TRBJ2-1; 15 bases align to TRBD2. The J segment lost 7 bases and the V segment lost 4 bases, leaving 11 bases of the junction unmatched. The CDR3 extends over 18 amino acids. Germline V lookup: CDR1 MGHRA, CDR2 YSYEKL. CDR3 loop: CASSRGLAGGEGWNEQFF. The CDR3 nucleotides are TGCGCCAGCAGCCGCGGACTAGCGGGGGGGGAAGGGTGGAATGAGCAGTTCTTC.

DNA for the CDR3: TGCGCCAGCAGCTTGGGACAGGGGGAGAACACTGAAGCTTTCTTT. It encodes CASSLGQGENTEAFF. This chain uses TRBV5-1 with TRBJ1-1; 9 bases match TRBD1. The length of the CDR3 is 15 residues. The trim removed 0 bases at V and 1 base at J, leaving 1 base unmatched. CDR1 and CDR2 (germline): SGHRS, YFSETQ. The full variable domain, with the rest looked up from reference TRBV5-1 and TRBJ1-1, is KAGVTQTPRYLIKTRGQQVTLSCSPISGHRSVSWYQQTPGQGLQFLFEYFSETQRNKGNFPGRFSGRQFSNSRSEMNVSTLELGDSALYLCASSLGQGENTEAFFGQGTRLTVV.

V is TRBV7-9 and J is TRBJ1-6; 7 nucleotides agree with TRBD1. In germline, CDR1 is SEHNR, CDR2 FQNEAQ (reference sequence). The V and J ends lost 1 base and 2 bases, in that order; junction bases with no gene match: 2. This CDR3 region has 16 residues. The CDR3 bases are TGTGCCAGCAGCTTAGGAGGGGGCGCCTATAATTCACCCCTCCACTTT. It yields the protein CASSLGGGAYNSPLHF.

The CDR3 sequence: CASSQRQDMNTEAFF. CDR3 DNA: TGCGCCAGCAGCCAACGACAGGACATGAACACTGAAGCTTTCTTT. This rearrangement joins TRBV4-1 to TRBJ1-1; tentative D call: TRBD1 (6 bases). The CDR3 totals 15 residues. Germline V gene data show CDR1 as MGHRA and CDR2 as YSYEKL. V was trimmed by 2 bases and J by 0 bases, leaving 10 bases between them.

The J gene is TRBJ1-2, the V gene TRBV7-2; D gene ambiguous. V was cut by 3 bases and J by 2 bases, with 7 bases left in between. Germline CDR1 is SGHTA and CDR2 is FQGNSA. This CDR3 comprises 13 residues. The CDR3 DNA follows: TGTGCCAGCAGCTTTTCACAGAACTATGGCTACACCTTC. Translated, it gives CASSFSQNYGYTF.

The CDR3 spells CASAKPTGFMNTEAFF. The CDR3 DNA reads TGCGCCAGCGCGAAGCCCACGGGATTCATGAACACTGAAGCTTTCTTT. V usage is TRBV10-2 and J usage is TRBJ1-1, with D unclear. V lost 8 bases to trimming and J lost 0 bases, with 19 bases between them. Germline loops: CDR1 WSHSY, CDR2 SAAADI. This CDR3 is 16 amino acids long.

V and J are TRBV28 and TRBJ1-6; 9 bases align to TRBD1. This CDR3 spans 16 amino acids. The germline V gene has CDR1 MDHEN and CDR2 SYDVKM. J lost 10 bases, V lost 5 bases, and 12 bases had no gene match. The CDR3 nucleotides read TGTGCCAGCAGTACCACAGGGGGCGGTGTAGGCTCACCCCTCCACTTT. This translates into CASSTTGGGVGSPLHF.

This chain links TRBV9 with TRBJ2-1; 9 bases match TRBD1. V gave up 5 bases and J gave up 9 bases; unmatched junction bases: 15. Germline CDR1 is SGDLS and CDR2 is YYNGEE. The CDR3 covers 16 residues. CDR3 bases: TGTGCCAGCAGTGAGGAGAGCGGGACAGGGTTTGGTGAGCAGTTCTTC. Translated: CASSEESGTGFGEQFF.

The V and J genes are TRBV5-1 and TRBJ2-1; weak D call: TRBD1 (5 bases). This CDR3 contains 13 residues. Germline V gene sequence: CDR1 SGHRS, CDR2 YFSETQ. Trimming cost V 7 bases and J 6 bases, with 14 bases left between them. The DNA for the CDR3 is TGCGCCAGCTTCGTGCCAGGGTTCAATGAGCAGTTCTTC. It codes for CASFVPGFNEQFF.

The chain carries TRBV28 and TRBJ1-6; D unresolved. Germline V CDR1 and CDR2: MDHEN, SYDVKM. This CDR3 has 15 residues. V lost 1 base, J lost 9 bases, and 13 bases lay in between. This CDR3 is CASSLFQQRGSPLHF. CDR3 DNA sequence: TGTGCCAGCAGTTTATTCCAGCAACGAGGTTCACCCCTCCACTTT.

The chain is built from TRBV4-3 and TRBJ2-1, with 7 bases identical to TRBD2. The CDR3 totals 16 residues. Germline V gene data show CDR1 as LGHNA and CDR2 as YSLEER. Unmatched junction bases numbered 5, after V lost 0 bases and J lost 3 bases. CDR3 nucleotides: TGCGCCAGCAGCCAAGAGGCAGCGGGGAACTACAATGAGCAGTTCTTC. Translated: CASSQEAAGNYNEQFF.

The chain couples TRBV19 to TRBJ1-5; no definite D call. CDR1 and CDR2 from the germline V gene are LNHDA and SQIVND (reference sequence). The V and J ends lost 2 bases and 0 bases respectively, with 11 bases between them. The CDR3 is made up of 16 amino acids. The CDR3, as DNA: TGTGCCAGTAGTATAAGAGGCGATTATAGCAATCAGCCCCAGCATTTT. Protein product: CASSIRGDYSNQPQHF.

The chain recombines TRBV7-8 with TRBJ2-7; no definite D call. Trimming shortened V by 1 base and J by 6 bases, and 10 bases separated the two germline ends. Germline CDR1 and CDR2: SGHVS and FQNEAQ. This CDR3 has 13 residues. CDR3 coding DNA: TGTGCCAGCAGCTTAGGTCCAGGCGCCGAGCAGTACTTC. It encodes CASSLGPGAEQYF.

The gene calls are TRBV4-1 and TRBJ1-5; D call uncertain. CDR3 size: 15 residues. Germline lookup yields CDR1 MGHRA and CDR2 YSYEKL. The V and J ends lost 0 bases and 5 bases respectively, with 11 bases between them. CDR3 nucleotides: TGCGCCAGCAGCCAAGAGTTTGGCAAATATCAGCCCCAGCATTTT. This encodes CASSQEFGKYQPQHF.